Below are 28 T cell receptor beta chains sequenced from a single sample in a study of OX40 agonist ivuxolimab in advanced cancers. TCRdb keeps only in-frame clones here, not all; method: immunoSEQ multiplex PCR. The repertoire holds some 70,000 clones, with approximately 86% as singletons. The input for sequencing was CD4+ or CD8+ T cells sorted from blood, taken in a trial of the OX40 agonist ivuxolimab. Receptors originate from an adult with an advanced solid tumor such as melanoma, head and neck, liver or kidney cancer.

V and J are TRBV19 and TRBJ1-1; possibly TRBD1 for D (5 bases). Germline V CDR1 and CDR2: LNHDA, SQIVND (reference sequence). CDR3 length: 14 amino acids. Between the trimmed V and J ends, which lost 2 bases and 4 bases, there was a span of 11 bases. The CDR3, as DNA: TGTGCCAGTAGTATAACAGGCCGGGGCACTGAAGCTTTCTTT. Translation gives CASSITGRGTEAFF.

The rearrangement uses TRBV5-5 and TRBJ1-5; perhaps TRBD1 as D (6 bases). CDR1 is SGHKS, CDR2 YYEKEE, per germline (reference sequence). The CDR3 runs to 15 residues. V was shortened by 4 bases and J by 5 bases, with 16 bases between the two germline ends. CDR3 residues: CASSAGGGPYQPQHF. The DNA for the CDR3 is TGTGCCAGCAGCGCCGGTGGGGGGCCATATCAGCCCCAGCATTTT.

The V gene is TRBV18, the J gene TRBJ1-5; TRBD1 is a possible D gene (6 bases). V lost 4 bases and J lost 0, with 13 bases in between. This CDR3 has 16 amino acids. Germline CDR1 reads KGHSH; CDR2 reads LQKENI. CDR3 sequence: CASSLSTGNSNQPQHF. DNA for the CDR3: TGTGCCAGCTCACTTTCTACAGGGAATAGCAATCAGCCCCAGCATTTT.

For the CDR3, the DNA is TGTGCCAGCAGTTGGCCGGATCTTAACAATGAGCAGTTCTTC. This sequence encodes CASSWPDLNNEQFF. V and J are TRBV5-3 and TRBJ2-1, with D hard to call. TRBV5-3 is flagged as an ORF with uncertain function. V was cut by 8 bases and J by 5 bases, with 17 bases left in between. The CDR3 length is 14 residues.

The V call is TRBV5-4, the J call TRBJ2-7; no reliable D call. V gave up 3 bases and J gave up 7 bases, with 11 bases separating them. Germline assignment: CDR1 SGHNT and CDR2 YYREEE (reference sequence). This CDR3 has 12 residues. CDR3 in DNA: TGTGCCAGCAGCTCCCCCCCTAGTGAGCAGTACTTC. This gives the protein CASSSPPSEQYF. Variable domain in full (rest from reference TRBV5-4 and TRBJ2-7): ETGVTQSPTHLIKTRGQQVTLRCSSQSGHNTVSWYQQALGQGPQFIFQYYREEENGRGNFPPRFSGLQFPNYSSELNVNALELDDSALYLCASSSPPSEQYFGPGTRLTVT.

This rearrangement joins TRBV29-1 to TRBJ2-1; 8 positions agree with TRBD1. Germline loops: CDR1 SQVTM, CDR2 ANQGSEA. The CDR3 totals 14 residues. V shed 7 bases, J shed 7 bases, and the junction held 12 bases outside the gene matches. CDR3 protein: CSAHRGQGMNEQFF. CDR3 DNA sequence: TGCAGCGCCCACCGAGGACAGGGAATGAATGAGCAGTTCTTC.

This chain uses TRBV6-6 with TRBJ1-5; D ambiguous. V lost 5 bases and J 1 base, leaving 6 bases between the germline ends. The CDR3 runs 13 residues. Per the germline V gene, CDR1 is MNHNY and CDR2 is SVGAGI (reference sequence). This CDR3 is CASSPLSNQPQHF. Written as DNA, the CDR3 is TGTGCCAGCAGTCCCCTAAGCAATCAGCCCCAGCATTTT.

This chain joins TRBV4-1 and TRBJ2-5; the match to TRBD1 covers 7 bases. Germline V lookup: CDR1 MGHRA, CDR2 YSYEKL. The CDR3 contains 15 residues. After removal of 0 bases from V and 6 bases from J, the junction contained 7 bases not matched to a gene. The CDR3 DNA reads TGCGCCAGCAGCCAAGACAAGAACAGGGGAAAGACCCAGTACTTC. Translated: CASSQDKNRGKTQYF.

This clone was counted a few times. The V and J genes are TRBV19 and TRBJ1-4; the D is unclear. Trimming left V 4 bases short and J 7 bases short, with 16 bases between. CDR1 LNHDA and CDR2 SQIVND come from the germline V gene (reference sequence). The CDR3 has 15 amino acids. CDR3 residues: CASSTAHGFTEKLFF. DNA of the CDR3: TGTGCCAGTAGTACAGCCCACGGATTTACTGAAAAACTGTTTTTT.

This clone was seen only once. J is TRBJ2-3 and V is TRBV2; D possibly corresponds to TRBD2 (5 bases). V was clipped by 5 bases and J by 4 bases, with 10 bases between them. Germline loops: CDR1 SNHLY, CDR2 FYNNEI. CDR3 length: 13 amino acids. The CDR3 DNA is TGTGCCAGCAGTACCGGGGAGTCAGATACGCAGTATTTT. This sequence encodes CASSTGESDTQYF.

The CDR3 spells CASSLGQGAGEQYF. The DNA for the CDR3 is TGTGCCAGCAGCTTAGGACAGGGGGCAGGGGAGCAGTACTTC. The chain links TRBV7-3 to TRBJ2-7, with 11 positions matching TRBD1. Germline V gene lookup returns CDR1 SGHTA and CDR2 FQGTGA. This CDR3 has 14 residues. The J segment lost 7 bases and the V segment lost 2 bases, leaving 4 bases of the junction unmatched.

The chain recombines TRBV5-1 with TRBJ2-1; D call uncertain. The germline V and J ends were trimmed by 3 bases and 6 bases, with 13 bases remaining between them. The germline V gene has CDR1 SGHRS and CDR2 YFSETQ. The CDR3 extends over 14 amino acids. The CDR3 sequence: CASSSRVTLNEQFF. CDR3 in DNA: TGCGCCAGCAGCTCCCGGGTCACACTCAATGAGCAGTTCTTC.

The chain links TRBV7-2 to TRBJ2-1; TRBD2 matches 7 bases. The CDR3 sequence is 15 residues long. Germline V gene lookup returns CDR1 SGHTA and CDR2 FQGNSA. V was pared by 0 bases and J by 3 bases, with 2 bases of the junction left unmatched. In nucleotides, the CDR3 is TGTGCCAGCAGCTTAGCCCGGGACTACTACAATGAGCAGTTCTTC. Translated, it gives CASSLARDYYNEQFF.

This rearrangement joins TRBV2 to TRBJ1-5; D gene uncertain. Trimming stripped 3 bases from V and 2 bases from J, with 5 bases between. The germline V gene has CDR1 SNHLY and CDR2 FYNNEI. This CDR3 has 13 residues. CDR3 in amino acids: CASSDGGNQPQHF. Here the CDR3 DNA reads TGTGCCAGCAGTGACGGTGGCAATCAGCCCCAGCATTTT.

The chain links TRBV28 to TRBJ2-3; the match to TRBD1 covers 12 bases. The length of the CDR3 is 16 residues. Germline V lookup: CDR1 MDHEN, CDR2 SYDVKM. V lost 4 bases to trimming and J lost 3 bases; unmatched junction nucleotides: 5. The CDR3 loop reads CASSSGTGGPTDTQYF. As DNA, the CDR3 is TGTGCCAGCAGTTCCGGGACAGGGGGCCCAACAGATACGCAGTATTTT.

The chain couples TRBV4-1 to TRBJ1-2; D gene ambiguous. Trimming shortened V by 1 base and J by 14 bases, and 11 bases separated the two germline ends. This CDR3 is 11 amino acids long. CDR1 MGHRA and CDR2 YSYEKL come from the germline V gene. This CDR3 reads CASSQGVTLTF. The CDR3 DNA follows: TGCGCCAGCAGCCAAGGAGTGACTCTAACCTTC.

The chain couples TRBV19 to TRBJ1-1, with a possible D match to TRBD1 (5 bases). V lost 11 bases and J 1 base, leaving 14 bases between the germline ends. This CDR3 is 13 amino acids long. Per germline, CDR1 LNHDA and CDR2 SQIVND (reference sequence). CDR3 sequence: CAVSFQGNTEAFF. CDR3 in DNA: TGTGCCGTCTCCTTTCAGGGGAACACTGAAGCTTTCTTT. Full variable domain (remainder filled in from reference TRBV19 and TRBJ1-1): DGGITQSPKYLFRKEGQNVTLSCEQNLNHDAMYWYRQDPGQGLRLIYYSQIVNDFQKGDIAEGYSVSREKKESFPLTVTSAQKNPTAFYLCAVSFQGNTEAFFGQGTRLTVV.

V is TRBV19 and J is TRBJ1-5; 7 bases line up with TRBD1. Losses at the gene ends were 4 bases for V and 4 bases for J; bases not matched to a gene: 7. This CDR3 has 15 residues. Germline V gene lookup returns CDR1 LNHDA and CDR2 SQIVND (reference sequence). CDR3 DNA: TGTGCCAGTAGTAGCCAGGGGGGGCGTAATCAGCCCCAGCATTTT. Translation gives CASSSQGGRNQPQHF.

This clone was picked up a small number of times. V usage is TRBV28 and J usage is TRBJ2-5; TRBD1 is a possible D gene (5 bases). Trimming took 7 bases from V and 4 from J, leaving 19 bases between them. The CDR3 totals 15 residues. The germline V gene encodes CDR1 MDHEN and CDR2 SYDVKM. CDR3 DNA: TGTGCCAGCAAACGAACAGGTATTCAGACAGAGACCCAGTACTTC. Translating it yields CASKRTGIQTETQYF. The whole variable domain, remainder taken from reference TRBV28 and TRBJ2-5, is DVKVTQSSRYLVKRTGEKVFLECVQDMDHENMFWYRQDPGLGLRLIYFSYDVKMKEKGDIPEGYSVSREKKERFSLILESASTNQTSMYLCASKRTGIQTETQYFGPGTRLLVL.

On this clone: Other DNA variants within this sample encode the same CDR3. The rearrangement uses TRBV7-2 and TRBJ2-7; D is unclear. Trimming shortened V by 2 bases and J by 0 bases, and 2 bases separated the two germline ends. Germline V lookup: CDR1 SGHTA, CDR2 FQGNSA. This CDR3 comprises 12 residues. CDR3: CASSLSSYEQYF. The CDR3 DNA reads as TGTGCCAGCAGCTTAAGCTCCTACGAGCAGTACTTC.

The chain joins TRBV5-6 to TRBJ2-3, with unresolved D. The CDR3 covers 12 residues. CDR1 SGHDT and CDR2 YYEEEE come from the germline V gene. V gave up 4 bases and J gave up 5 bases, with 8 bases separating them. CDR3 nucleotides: TGTGCCAGCAGCCTCCGTGGAGATACGCAGTATTTT. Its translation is CASSLRGDTQYF.

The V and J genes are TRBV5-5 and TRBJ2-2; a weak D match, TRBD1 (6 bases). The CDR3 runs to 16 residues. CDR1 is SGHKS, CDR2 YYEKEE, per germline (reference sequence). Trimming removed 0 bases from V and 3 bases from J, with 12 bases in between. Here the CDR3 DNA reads TGTGCCAGCAGCTTGGCCTCGGACAGCTACACCGGGGAGCTGTTTTTT. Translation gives CASSLASDSYTGELFF.

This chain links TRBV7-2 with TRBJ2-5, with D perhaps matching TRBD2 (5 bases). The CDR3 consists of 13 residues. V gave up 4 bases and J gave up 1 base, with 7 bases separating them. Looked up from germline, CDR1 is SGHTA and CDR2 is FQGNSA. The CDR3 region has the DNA TGTGCCAGCAGCTCCGGGATCCAAGAGACCCAGTACTTC. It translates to CASSSGIQETQYF.

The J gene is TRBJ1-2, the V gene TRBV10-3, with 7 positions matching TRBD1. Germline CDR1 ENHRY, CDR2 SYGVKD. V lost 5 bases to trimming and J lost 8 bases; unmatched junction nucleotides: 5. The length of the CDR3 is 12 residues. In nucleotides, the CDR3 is TGTGCCATCAGTCAACAGGGGAAGGGCTACACCTTC. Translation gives CAISQQGKGYTF.

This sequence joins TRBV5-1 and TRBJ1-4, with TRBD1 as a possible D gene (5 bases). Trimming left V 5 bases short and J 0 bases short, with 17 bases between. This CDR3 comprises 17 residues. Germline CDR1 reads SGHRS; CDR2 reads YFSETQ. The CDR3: CASRVGAGPATNEKLFF. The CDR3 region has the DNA TGCGCCAGCAGGGTAGGGGCAGGACCAGCAACTAATGAAAAACTGTTTTTT.

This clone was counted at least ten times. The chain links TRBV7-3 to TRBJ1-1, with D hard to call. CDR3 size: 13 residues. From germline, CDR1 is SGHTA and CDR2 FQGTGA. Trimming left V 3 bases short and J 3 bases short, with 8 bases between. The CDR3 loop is CASSFLGDTEAFF. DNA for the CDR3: TGTGCCAGCAGCTTTCTCGGGGACACTGAAGCTTTCTTT.

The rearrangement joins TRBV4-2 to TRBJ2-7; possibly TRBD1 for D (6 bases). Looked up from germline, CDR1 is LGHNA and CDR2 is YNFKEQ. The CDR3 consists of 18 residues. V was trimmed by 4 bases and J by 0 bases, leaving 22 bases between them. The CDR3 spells CASSPVVRRTARSYEQYF. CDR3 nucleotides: TGTGCCAGCAGCCCAGTCGTTAGGAGGACAGCTCGCTCCTACGAGCAGTACTTC.

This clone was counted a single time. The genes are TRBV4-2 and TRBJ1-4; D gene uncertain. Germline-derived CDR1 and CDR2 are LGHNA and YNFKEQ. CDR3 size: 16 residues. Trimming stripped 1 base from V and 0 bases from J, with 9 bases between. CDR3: CASSQGLGTTNEKLFF. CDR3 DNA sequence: TGTGCCAGCAGCCAAGGTCTGGGGACAACTAATGAAAAACTGTTTTTT.